This is a list of T cell receptor beta chains from one sample in a study of CD8 T cells in ankylosing spondylitis. TCRdb fed the 5' RACE reads into MiXCR, producing one record per CDR3 protein. The profile shows roughly 64,000 distinct CDR3 sequences, more than 5.5% of them singletons. Material: synovial fluid, either unsorted or a sorted T cell fraction (not recorded which). The receptors come from a male donor with ankylosing spondylitis. Both conserved end residues are part of each CDR3. The D gene is left open where the match is weak. Some rows have no size entry. The others give once, few or many, or a class for an expanded clone.

CDR3: CASEARPGVAFF
DNA: TGTGCCAGTGAGGCGAGGCCGGGGGTGGCTTTCTTT
V: TRBV6-5
J: TRBJ1-1
size: many
D: NA

CDR3: CASRGTQGRYNEQFF
DNA: TGTGCCAGCAGGGGGACACAGGGCCGCTACAATGAGCAGTTCTTC
V: TRBV12-3/TRBV12-4
J: TRBJ2-1
size: many
D: NA

CDR3: CASSRGEGEGETQYF
DNA: TGTGCCAGCAGTAGAGGCGAAGGGGAGGGGGAGACCCAGTACTTC
V: TRBV27
J: TRBJ2-5
size: many
D: TRBD2

CDR3: CASSLTSGRHNEQFF
DNA: TGTGCCAGCAGTCTGACTAGCGGGAGACACAATGAGCAGTTCTTC
V: TRBV27
J: TRBJ2-1
size: NA
D: TRBD2

CDR3: CASRIRGINEQFF
DNA: TGTGCCAGTAGAATTCGGGGGATCAATGAGCAGTTCTTC
V: TRBV5-8
J: TRBJ2-1
size: many
D: NA

CDR3: CASSQETSGRARTPGSCFF
DNA: NA
V: TRBV4-1
J: TRBJ2-2
size: NA
D: NA

CDR3: CASSFRTSGSRFFF
DNA: TGTGCCAGCAGCTTTAGGACTAGCGGGAGTCGTTTTTTCTTC
V: TRBV7-9
J: TRBJ2-1
size: many
D: TRBD2

CDR3: CASRAGGANTGELFF
DNA: TGCGCCAGCAGGGCAGGGGGCGCGAACACCGGGGAGCTGTTTTTT
V: TRBV5-1
J: TRBJ2-2
size: NA
D: TRBD1

CDR3: CASSSGQGPSNQPQHF
DNA: TGTGCCAGCAGCTCCGGACAGGGACCTAGCAATCAGCCCCAGCATTTT
V: TRBV7-6
J: TRBJ1-5
size: few
D: TRBD1

CDR3: CASSLSGGTSYSGGYNEQFF
DNA: TGTGCCAGCAGCTTAAGCGGGGGGACATCATATAGCGGGGGTTACAATGAGCAGTTCTTC
V: TRBV7-2
J: TRBJ2-1
size: many
D: TRBD2

CDR3: CASSLDSNNEQFF
DNA: TGCGCCAGCAGCTTGGATTCTAACAATGAGCAGTTCTTC
V: TRBV5-1
J: TRBJ2-1
size: many
D: NA

CDR3: CCARGPGQGLAYNEQFF
DNA: TGCTGTGCTAGGGGCCCGGGACAGGGCCTGGCCTACAATGAGCAGTTCTTC
V: TRBV20-1
J: TRBJ2-1
size: NA
D: TRBD1

CDR3: CSVDTGTGAGEKLFF
DNA: TGCAGCGTTGATACCGGGACAGGGGCCGGTGAAAAACTGTTTTTT
V: TRBV29-1
J: TRBJ1-4
size: few
D: TRBD1

CDR3: CASSVSPGSGEQFF
DNA: TGTGCCAGCAGCGTAAGCCCAGGCTCAGGTGAGCAGTTCTTC
V: TRBV9
J: TRBJ2-1
size: many
D: NA

CDR3: CASSFGGDHEAFF
DNA: TGTGCCAGCAGCTTTGGCGGCGACCATGAAGCTTTCTTT
V: TRBV7-8
J: TRBJ1-1
size: NA
D: NA

CDR3: CASSSTLASDTQYF
DNA: TGTGCCAGCAGCTCGACCCTCGCATCAGATACGCAGTATTTT
V: TRBV7-3
J: TRBJ2-3
size: few
D: NA

CDR3: CSAPRGEWVGTDTQYF
DNA: TGCAGTGCACCCAGGGGCGAGTGGGTGGGCACAGATACGCAGTATTTT
V: TRBV20-1
J: TRBJ2-3
size: few
D: NA

CDR3: CASSERGTSGSYVDTQYF
DNA: TGTGCCAGTAGTGAACGCGGGACTAGCGGGAGCTACGTCGATACGCAGTATTTT
V: TRBV19
J: TRBJ2-3
size: few
D: TRBD2

CDR3: CASSLVGEKLFF
DNA: TGTGCCAGCAGCTTAGTGGGGGAAAAACTGTTTTTT
V: TRBV7-6
J: TRBJ1-4
size: few
D: NA

CDR3: CASSTGQGNTIYF
DNA: TGCGCCAGCAGCACTGGACAGGGGAACACCATATATTTT
V: TRBV5-1
J: TRBJ1-3
size: NA
D: TRBD1